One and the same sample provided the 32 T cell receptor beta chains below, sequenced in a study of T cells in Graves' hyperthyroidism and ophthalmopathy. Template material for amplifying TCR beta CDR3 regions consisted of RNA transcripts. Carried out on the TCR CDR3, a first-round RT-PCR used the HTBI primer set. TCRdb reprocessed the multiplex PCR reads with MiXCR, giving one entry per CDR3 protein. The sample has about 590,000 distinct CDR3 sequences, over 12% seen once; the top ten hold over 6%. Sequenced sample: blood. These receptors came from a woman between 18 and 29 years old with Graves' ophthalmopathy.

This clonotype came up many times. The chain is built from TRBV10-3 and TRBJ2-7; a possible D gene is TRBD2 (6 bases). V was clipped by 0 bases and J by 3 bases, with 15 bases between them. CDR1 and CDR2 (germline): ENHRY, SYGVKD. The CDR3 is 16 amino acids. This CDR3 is CAISESVGSRFYEQYF. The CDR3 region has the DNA TGTGCCATCAGTGAGTCGGTCGGGAGTCGATTCTACGAGCAGTACTTC.

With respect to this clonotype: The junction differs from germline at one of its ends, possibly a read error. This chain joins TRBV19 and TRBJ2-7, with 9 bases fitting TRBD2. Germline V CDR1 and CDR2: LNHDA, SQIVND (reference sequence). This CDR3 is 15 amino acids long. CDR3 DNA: TGTGCCAGTAGTCGGGCTAGCGGGAAATCCTACGGGCAGTACTTC. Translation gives CASSRASGKSYGQYF.

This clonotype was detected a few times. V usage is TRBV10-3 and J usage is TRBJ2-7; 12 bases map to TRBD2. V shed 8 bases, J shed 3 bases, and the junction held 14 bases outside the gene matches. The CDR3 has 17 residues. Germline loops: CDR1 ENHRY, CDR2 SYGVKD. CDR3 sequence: CAISRPLTSGSIYEQYF. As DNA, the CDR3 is TGTGCCATCTCGAGGCCCCTGACTAGCGGGAGTATCTACGAGCAGTACTTC.

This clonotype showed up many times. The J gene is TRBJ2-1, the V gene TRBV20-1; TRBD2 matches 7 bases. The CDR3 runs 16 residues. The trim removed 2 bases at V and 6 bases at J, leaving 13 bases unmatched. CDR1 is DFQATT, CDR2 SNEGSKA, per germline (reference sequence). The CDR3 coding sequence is TGCAGTGCTAGACCCACCGGGACTATTCTCCTCAATGAGCAGTTCTTC. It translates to CSARPTGTILLNEQFF.

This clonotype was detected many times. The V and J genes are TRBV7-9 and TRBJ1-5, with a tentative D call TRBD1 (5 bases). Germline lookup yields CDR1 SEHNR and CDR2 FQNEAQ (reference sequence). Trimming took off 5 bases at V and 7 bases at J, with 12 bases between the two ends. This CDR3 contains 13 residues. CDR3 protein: CASSLKRDQPQHF. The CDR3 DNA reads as TGTGCCAGCAGCCTCAAGAGGGACCAGCCCCAGCATTTT.

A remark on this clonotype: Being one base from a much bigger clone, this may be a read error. The CDR3, as DNA: TGTGCTAGTGGCTTCCCGGGACTAGTGGGACCCGTTCTCCAAGAGACCCAGTACTTC. Translation gives CASGFPGLVGPVLQETQYF. This rearrangement joins TRBV12-5 to TRBJ2-5; 8 bases are shared with TRBD2. The CDR3 extends over 19 amino acids. The germline V gene has CDR1 LGHNT and CDR2 FRNRAP. V lost 6 bases and J lost 1; bases outside the gene matches: 19.

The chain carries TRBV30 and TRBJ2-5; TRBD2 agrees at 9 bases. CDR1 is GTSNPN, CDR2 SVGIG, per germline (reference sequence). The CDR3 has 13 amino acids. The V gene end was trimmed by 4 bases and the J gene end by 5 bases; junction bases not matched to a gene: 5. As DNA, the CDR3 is TGTGCCTGGAAGCGGGAGGTGGTGGAGACCCAGTACTTC. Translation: CAWKREVVETQYF.

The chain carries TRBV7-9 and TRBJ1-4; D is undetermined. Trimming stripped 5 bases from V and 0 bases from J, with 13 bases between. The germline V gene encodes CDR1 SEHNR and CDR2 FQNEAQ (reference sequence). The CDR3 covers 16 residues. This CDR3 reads CASSVVPSATNEKLFF. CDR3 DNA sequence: TGTGCCAGCAGCGTAGTACCCTCTGCAACTAATGAAAAACTGTTTTTT.

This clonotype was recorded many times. The CDR3 reads CASSQTIPEYLHYGYTF. The DNA for the CDR3 is TGTGCCAGCAGCCAAACAATCCCGGAGTATCTCCACTATGGCTACACCTTC. The V and J genes are TRBV28 and TRBJ1-2, with D unclear. Germline assignment: CDR1 MDHEN and CDR2 SYDVKM. Trimming removed 6 bases from V and 3 bases from J, with 23 bases in between. The CDR3 is 17 residues long.

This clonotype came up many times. The CDR3 nucleotides are TGTGCCAGCAGCTTGTTTGGCCGGACTTTTTTAAGCTCCTACAATGAGCAGTTCTTC. The encoded protein is CASSLFGRTFLSSYNEQFF. This chain links TRBV11-3 with TRBJ2-1; a weak D match, TRBD2 (5 bases). The CDR3 is 19 residues long. Germline values: CDR1 SGHNT, CDR2 YENEEA. Trimming removed 3 bases at V and 0 bases at J, with 21 bases between.

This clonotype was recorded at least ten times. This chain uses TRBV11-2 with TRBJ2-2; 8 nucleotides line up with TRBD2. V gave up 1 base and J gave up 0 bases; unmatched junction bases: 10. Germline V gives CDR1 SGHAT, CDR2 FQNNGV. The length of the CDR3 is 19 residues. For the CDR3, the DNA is TGTGCCAGCAGCTTAGGTCTAGCGGGTTGGATTCCGAACACCGGGGAGCTGTTTTTT. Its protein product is CASSLGLAGWIPNTGELFF.

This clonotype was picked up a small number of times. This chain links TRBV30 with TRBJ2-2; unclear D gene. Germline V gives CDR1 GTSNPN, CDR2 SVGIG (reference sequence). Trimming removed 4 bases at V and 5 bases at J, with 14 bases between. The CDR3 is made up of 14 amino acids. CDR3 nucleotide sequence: TGTGCCTGGAAGCAGGCGCTGGGAACCGGGGAGCTGTTTTTT. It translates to CAWKQALGTGELFF.

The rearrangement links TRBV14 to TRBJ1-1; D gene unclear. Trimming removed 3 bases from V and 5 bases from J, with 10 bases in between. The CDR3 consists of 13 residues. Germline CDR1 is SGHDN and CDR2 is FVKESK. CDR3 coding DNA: TGTGCCAGCAGCCAGAGCCTGAGAACTGAAGCTTTCTTT. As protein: CASSQSLRTEAFF.

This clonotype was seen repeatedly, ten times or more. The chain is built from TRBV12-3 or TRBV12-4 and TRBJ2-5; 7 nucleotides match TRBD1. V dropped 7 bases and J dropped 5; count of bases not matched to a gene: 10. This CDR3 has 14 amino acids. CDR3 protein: CASTTTGMKETQYF. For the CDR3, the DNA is TGTGCCAGCACAACGACAGGGATGAAGGAGACCCAGTACTTC.

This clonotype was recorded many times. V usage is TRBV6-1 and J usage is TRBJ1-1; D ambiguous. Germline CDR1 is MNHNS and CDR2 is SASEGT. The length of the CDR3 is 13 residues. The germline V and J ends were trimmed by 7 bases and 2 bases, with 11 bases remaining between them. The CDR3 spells CASNPLSNTEAFF. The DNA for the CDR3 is TGTGCCAGCAACCCCTTAAGTAACACTGAAGCTTTCTTT.

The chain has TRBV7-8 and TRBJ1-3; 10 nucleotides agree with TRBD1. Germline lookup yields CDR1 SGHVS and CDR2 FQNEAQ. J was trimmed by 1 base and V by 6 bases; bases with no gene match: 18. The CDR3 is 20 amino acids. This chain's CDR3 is CASRLSGTGEFWISGNTIYF. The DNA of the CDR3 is TGTGCCAGCAGATTATCCGGGACAGGGGAGTTCTGGATTTCTGGAAACACCATATATTTT.

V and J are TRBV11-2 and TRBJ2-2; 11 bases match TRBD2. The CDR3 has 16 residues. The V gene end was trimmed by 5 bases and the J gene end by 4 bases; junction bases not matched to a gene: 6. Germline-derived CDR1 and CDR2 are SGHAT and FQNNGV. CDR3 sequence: CASSRVAGGSTGELFF. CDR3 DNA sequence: TGTGCCAGCAGCCGGGTAGCGGGAGGGAGCACCGGGGAGCTGTTTTTT.

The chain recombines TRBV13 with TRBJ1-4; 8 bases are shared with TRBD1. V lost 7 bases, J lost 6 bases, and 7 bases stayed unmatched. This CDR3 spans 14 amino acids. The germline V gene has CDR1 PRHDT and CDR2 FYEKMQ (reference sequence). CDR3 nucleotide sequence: TGTGCCAGCAACTCCGGGACAGGTGATGAAAAACTGTTTTTT. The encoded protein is CASNSGTGDEKLFF.

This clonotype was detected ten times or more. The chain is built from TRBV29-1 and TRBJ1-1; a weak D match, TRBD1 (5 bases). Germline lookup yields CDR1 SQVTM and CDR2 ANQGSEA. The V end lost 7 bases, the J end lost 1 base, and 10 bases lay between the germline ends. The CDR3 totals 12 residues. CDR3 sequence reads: CSASTENTEAFF. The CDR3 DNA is TGCAGCGCCTCGACAGAGAACACTGAAGCTTTCTTT.

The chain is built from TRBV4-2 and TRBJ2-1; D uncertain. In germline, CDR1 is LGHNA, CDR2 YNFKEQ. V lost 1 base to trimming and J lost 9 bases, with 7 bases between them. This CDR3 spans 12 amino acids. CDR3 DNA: TGTGCCAGCAGCCAAGGAGCCGCTGAGCAGTTCTTC. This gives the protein CASSQGAAEQFF.

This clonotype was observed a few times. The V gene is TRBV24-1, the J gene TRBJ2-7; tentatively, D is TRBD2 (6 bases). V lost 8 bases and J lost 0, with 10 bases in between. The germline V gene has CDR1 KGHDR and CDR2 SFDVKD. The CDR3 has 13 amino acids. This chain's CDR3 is CATMDGSSYEQYF. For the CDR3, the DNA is TGTGCCACCATGGACGGGAGCTCCTACGAGCAGTACTTC.

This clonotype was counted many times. The CDR3 DNA reads TGTGCCAGCAGCGTAGGAGGGGACGGCAATCAGCCCCAGCATTTT. Translated, it gives CASSVGGDGNQPQHF. This chain connects TRBV9 to TRBJ1-5, with D perhaps matching TRBD1 (5 bases). The CDR3 sequence is 15 residues long. Germline V CDR1 and CDR2: SGDLS, YYNGEE. V was clipped by 0 bases and J by 2 bases, with 9 bases between them.

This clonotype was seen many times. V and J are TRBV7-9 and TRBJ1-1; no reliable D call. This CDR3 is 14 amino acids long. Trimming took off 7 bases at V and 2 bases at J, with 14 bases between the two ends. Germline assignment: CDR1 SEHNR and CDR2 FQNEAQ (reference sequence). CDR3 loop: CASTPDRGNTEAFF. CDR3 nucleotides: TGTGCCAGCACCCCGGACCGGGGTAACACTGAAGCTTTCTTT.

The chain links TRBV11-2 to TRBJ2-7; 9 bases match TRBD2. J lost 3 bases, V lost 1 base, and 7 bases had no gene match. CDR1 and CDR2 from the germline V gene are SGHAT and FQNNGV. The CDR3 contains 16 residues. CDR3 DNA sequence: TGTGCCAGCAGCTTAGTTAGCGGGACTAGCAACTACGAGCAGTACTTC. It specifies CASSLVSGTSNYEQYF.

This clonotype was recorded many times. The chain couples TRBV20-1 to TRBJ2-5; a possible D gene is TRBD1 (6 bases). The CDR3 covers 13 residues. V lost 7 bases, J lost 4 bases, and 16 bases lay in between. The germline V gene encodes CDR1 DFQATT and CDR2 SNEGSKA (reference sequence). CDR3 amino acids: CSGIQGPGETQYF. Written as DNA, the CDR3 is TGCAGTGGCATACAGGGTCCGGGAGAGACCCAGTACTTC.

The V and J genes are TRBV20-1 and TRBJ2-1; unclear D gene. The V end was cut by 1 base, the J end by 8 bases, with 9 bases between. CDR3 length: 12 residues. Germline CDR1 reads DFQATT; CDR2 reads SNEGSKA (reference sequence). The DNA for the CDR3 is TGCAGTGCTAGAGGGGTGCACGATGAGCAGTTCTTC. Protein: CSARGVHDEQFF.

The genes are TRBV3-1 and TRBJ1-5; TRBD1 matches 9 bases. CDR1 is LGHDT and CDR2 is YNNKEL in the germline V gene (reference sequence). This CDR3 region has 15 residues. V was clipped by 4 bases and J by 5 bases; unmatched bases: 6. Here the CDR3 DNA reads TGTGCCAGCAGCCGGGGACAGGGAGGCGATCAGCCCCAGCATTTT. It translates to CASSRGQGGDQPQHF. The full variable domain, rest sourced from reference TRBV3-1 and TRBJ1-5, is DTAVSQTPKYLVTQMGNDKSIKCEQNLGHDTMYWYKQDSKKFLKIMFSYNNKELIINETVPNRFSPKSPDKAHLNLHINSLELGDSAVYFCASSRGQGGDQPQHFGDGTRLSIL.

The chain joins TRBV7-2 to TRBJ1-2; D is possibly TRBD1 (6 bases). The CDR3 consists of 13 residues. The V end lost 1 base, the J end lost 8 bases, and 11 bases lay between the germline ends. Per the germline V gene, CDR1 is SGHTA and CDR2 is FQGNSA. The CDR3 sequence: CASSLETRGGYTF. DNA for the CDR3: TGTGCCAGCAGCTTAGAAACCAGGGGCGGCTACACCTTC. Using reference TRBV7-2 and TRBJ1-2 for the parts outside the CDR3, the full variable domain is GAGVSQSPSNKVTEKGKDVELRCDPISGHTALYWYRQSLGQGLEFLIYFQGNSAPDKSGLPSDRFSAERTGGSVSTLTIQRTQQEDSAVYLCASSLETRGGYTFGSGTRLTVV.

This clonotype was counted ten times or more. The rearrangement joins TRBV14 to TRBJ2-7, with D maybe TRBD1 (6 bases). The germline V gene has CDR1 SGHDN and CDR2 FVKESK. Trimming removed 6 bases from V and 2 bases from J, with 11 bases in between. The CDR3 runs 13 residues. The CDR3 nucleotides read TGTGCCAGCAGGCCCGCAGGGGCCTACGAGCAGTACTTC. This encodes CASRPAGAYEQYF.

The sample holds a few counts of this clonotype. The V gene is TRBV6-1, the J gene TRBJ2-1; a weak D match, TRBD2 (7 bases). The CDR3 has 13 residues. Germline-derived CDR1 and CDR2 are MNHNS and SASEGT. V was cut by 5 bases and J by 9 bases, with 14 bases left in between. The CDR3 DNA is TGTGCCAGCAGTCTGCTAGGGGGGGGTGAGCAGTTCTTC. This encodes CASSLLGGGEQFF.

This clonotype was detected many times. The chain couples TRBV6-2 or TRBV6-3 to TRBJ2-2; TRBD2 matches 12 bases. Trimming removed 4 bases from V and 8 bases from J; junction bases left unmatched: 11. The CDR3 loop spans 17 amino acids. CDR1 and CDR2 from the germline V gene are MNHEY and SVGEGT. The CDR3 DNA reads TGTGCCAGCAGTTGGACTAGCGGGATGTATAGTCTTGGGGAGCTGTTTTTT. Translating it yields CASSWTSGMYSLGELFF.

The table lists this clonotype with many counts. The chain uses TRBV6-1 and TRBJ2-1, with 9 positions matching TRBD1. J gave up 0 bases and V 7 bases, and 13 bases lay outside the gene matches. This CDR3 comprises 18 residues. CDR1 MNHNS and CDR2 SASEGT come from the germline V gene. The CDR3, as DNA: TGTGCCAGCAATCCGGGACAGGGATCATCTAGCTCCTACAATGAGCAGTTCTTC. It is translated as CASNPGQGSSSSYNEQFF.